This TCR beta chain was documented in a study of control samples from healthy donors and cancer patients. Some clones are missing from TCRdb's copy, which holds only in-frame ones; the method was immunoSEQ multiplex PCR. Among approximately 100,000 clones listed, about nine tenths were seen once. V lost 5 bases and J lost 5, with 12 bases in between. The CDR3 extends over 13 amino acids. The germline CDR1 and CDR2 sequences are MNHEY and SVGAGI. The clonotype originates from a woman younger than 30 in good health. The chain recombines TRBV6-5 with TRBJ1-1; D perhaps matches TRBD1 (6 bases). The sequenced material came from blood. This CDR3 is CASSPNRGTEAFF. DNA of the CDR3: TGTGCCAGCAGTCCTAATAGGGGGACTGAAGCTTTCTTT.